The 31 T cell receptor beta chains below were found in one sample sequenced in a study of cytomegalovirus exposure and HLA in healthy donors. The PCR made use of 60 Vbeta and 13 Jbeta primers. Only in-frame clones appear in the TCRdb table, and some are missing; sequencing was by immunoSEQ multiplex PCR. The sample holds tens of thousands of clones, approximately 71% seen once. The sequencing input was PBMCs. These receptors came from a man aged 35-49 years in good health and CMV-seronegative.

The V call is TRBV9, the J call TRBJ2-2; 9 nucleotides match TRBD1. CDR1 SGDLS and CDR2 YYNGEE come from the germline V gene. CDR3 length: 15 amino acids. The trim removed 0 bases at V and 7 bases at J, leaving 4 bases unmatched. CDR3 amino acids: CASSVVTGGHGELFF. CDR3 DNA: TGTGCCAGCAGCGTAGTTACAGGGGGCCACGGGGAGCTGTTTTTT.

This chain uses TRBV5-1 with TRBJ1-4; D gene uncertain. Between the trimmed V and J ends, which lost 0 bases and 2 bases, there was a span of 8 bases. There are 15 residues in the CDR3. Germline-derived CDR1 and CDR2 are SGHRS and YFSETQ. CDR3 amino acids: CASSLDGVTNEKLFF. The CDR3 region has the DNA TGCGCCAGCAGCTTGGACGGGGTGACTAATGAAAAACTGTTTTTT.

This clone has only a few counts. The CDR3 bases are TGTGCCATCAGTGAGTCGTACCTAGCGGGCCCCACCTACGAGCAGTACTTC. Translating it yields CAISESYLAGPTYEQYF. This chain joins TRBV10-3 and TRBJ2-7, with 8 bases identical to TRBD2. Germline CDR1 reads ENHRY; CDR2 reads SYGVKD. CDR3 length: 17 residues. J gave up 2 bases and V 0 bases, and 9 bases lay outside the gene matches.

The gene calls are TRBV5-4 and TRBJ1-1; a weak D match, TRBD1 (5 bases). CDR1 SGHNT and CDR2 YYREEE come from the germline V gene (reference sequence). The V end lost 3 bases, the J end lost 2 bases, and 17 bases lay between the germline ends. This CDR3 has 16 amino acids. The CDR3 here is CASSSGLSGGNTEAFF. The CDR3 DNA sequence: TGTGCCAGCAGCTCCGGACTTTCGGGGGGAAACACTGAAGCTTTCTTT.

The V and J genes are TRBV15 and TRBJ2-2, with D unresolved. V was trimmed by 3 bases and J by 4 bases, leaving 15 bases between them. The V gene's germline CDR1 is LNHNV and CDR2 YYDKDF (reference sequence). The CDR3 is made up of 16 amino acids. The CDR3 region has the DNA TGTGCCACCAGCAGGGAGCAGAGTCAAGCCACCGGGGAGCTGTTTTTT. Encoded protein: CATSREQSQATGELFF.

This chain links TRBV28 with TRBJ1-5; D might be TRBD1 (5 bases). Trimming left V 2 bases short and J 4 bases short, with 15 bases between. The CDR3 loop spans 16 amino acids. CDR1 MDHEN and CDR2 SYDVKM come from the germline V gene. The CDR3 DNA follows: TGTGCCAGCAGTTTAAATGGCCAGGGAACTAATCAGCCCCAGCATTTT. Its protein is CASSLNGQGTNQPQHF.

This clone showed up just a few times. Sequence at one end of the junction differs from germline and may be a read error. This sequence joins TRBV7-9 and TRBJ2-5, with TRBD2 as a possible D gene (5 bases). This CDR3 is built from 13 residues. Germline V gene data show CDR1 as SEHNR and CDR2 as FQNEAQ (reference sequence). The CDR3 loop is CASSRETRETQYF. The CDR3 DNA sequence: TGTGCTAGCAGCCGAGAAACTAGAGAGACCCAGTACTTC.

DNA of the CDR3: TGTGCCAGCAGCCCCGGTGTGGTACAGGGGGCCAGTGGCTACACCTTC. Protein product: CASSPGVVQGASGYTF. V gene TRBV7-9 combines with J gene TRBJ1-2; TRBD1 matches at 9 bases. CDR1 SEHNR and CDR2 FQNEAQ come from the germline V gene (reference sequence). CDR3 length equals 16 residues. V shed 5 bases and J 7 bases; nucleotides not matched to a gene: 14.

V is TRBV7-3 and J is TRBJ2-1, with 14 bases matching TRBD2. The CDR3 totals 14 residues. In germline, CDR1 is SGHTA, CDR2 FQGTGA. The V gene end was trimmed by 5 bases and the J gene end by 13 bases; junction bases not matched to a gene: 7. CDR3 in amino acids: CASSKGTSGGSQFF. CDR3 DNA: TGTGCCAGCAGCAAAGGGACTAGCGGGGGATCCCAGTTCTTC.

The CDR3 here is CASSYLKGGQGNGYTF. Here the CDR3 DNA reads TGTGCCAGCAGTTACTTGAAAGGGGGACAGGGTAACGGCTACACCTTC. The chain combines TRBV6-5 with TRBJ1-2, with TRBD1 matching 9 bases. CDR3 length: 16 amino acids. Germline CDR1 MNHEY, CDR2 SVGAGI. The junction had 11 bases not matched to a gene; V was cut back by 1 base and J by 8 bases.

V is TRBV5-1 and J is TRBJ2-5; TRBD1 agrees at 8 bases. This CDR3 comprises 14 residues. Losses at the gene ends were 4 bases for V and 3 bases for J; bases not matched to a gene: 5. Germline CDR1 is SGHRS and CDR2 is YFSETQ. CDR3 protein: CASSLGQAKETQYF. The DNA of the CDR3 is TGCGCCAGCAGCCTGGGACAGGCGAAAGAGACCCAGTACTTC.

This sequence joins TRBV19 and TRBJ2-3; possible D gene TRBD2, 5 bases. The V and J ends lost 6 bases and 5 bases respectively, with 12 bases between them. The length of the CDR3 is 13 residues. Germline values: CDR1 LNHDA, CDR2 SQIVND (reference sequence). This chain's CDR3 is CASSQYGEDTQYF. The CDR3 nucleotides read TGTGCCAGTAGCCAATACGGGGAAGATACGCAGTATTTT.

The chain combines TRBV7-9 with TRBJ1-1; tentatively, D is TRBD1 (5 bases). The CDR3 has 15 residues. The germline CDR1 and CDR2 sequences are SEHNR and FQNEAQ (reference sequence). V lost 4 bases and J lost 1, with 13 bases in between. The chain's CDR3 is CASSSPGHPNTEAFF. The CDR3 DNA reads TGTGCCAGCAGCTCCCCCGGACACCCGAACACTGAAGCTTTCTTT.

The rearrangement joins TRBV7-9 to TRBJ1-3; D is ambiguous. Trimming cost V 5 bases and J 2 bases, with 10 bases left between them. The CDR3 runs to 14 residues. Germline V gene data show CDR1 as SEHNR and CDR2 as FQNEAQ (reference sequence). The CDR3 DNA sequence: TGTGCCAGCAGCCTTACGGCGGCTGGAAACACCATATATTTT. Protein: CASSLTAAGNTIYF. Based on the CDR3 plus reference TRBV7-9 and TRBJ1-3, the full variable domain is DTGVSQNPRHKITKRGQNVTFRCDPISEHNRLYWYRQTLGQGPEFLTYFQNEAQLEKSRLLSDRFSAERPKGSFSTLEIQRTEQGDSAMYLCASSLTAAGNTIYFGEGSWLTVV.

The genes are TRBV6-5 and TRBJ1-5; D may be TRBD1 (5 bases). V gave up 6 bases and J gave up 2 bases, with 11 bases separating them. Germline V CDR1 and CDR2: MNHEY, SVGAGI. This CDR3 contains 14 residues. The CDR3 DNA is TGTGCCAGCAGGAGAGGAGGGGGCAATCAGCCCCAGCATTTT. It specifies CASRRGGGNQPQHF.

This clone was detected only a few times. The rearrangement uses TRBV7-9 and TRBJ2-1; 11 positions agree with TRBD2. CDR1 SEHNR and CDR2 FQNEAQ come from the germline V gene (reference sequence). The CDR3 length is 16 residues. V trimming: 5 bases; J trimming: 8 bases; junction bases outside the gene matches: 11. CDR3 residues: CASSPPLAGGGDEQFF. The DNA for the CDR3 is TGTGCCAGCAGCCCACCGCTAGCGGGAGGAGGCGATGAGCAGTTCTTC.

The chain links TRBV9 to TRBJ2-7; TRBD1 agrees at 9 bases. Germline loops: CDR1 SGDLS, CDR2 YYNGEE. CDR3 size: 15 residues. The ends lost 0 bases at V and 6 bases at J; junction bases unmatched: 7. The CDR3 DNA is TGTGCCAGCAGCGTAGAGGACAGGGGTAAGCGCGAGCAGTACTTC. It translates to CASSVEDRGKREQYF.

The chain employs TRBV7-9 and TRBJ1-5, with D hard to call. Deletions cut 7 bases from V and 4 bases from J, with 11 bases between. The CDR3 loop spans 13 amino acids. The V gene's germline CDR1 is SEHNR and CDR2 FQNEAQ (reference sequence). The CDR3 DNA is TGTGCCAGCACCCCCTCGGGAAATCAGCCCCAGCATTTT. Translating it yields CASTPSGNQPQHF.

In DNA form, the CDR3 reads TGTGCCAGTAGTATAAACGGGAATCAGCCCCAGCATTTT. It specifies CASSINGNQPQHF. This sequence joins TRBV19 and TRBJ1-5; no clear D. Germline assignment: CDR1 LNHDA and CDR2 SQIVND (reference sequence). V shed 2 bases and J shed 4 bases, with 6 bases lying between them. The CDR3 runs 13 residues.

The chain is built from TRBV19 and TRBJ2-7, with D perhaps matching TRBD2 (5 bases). CDR1 is LNHDA and CDR2 is SQIVND in the germline V gene (reference sequence). V shed 7 bases and J shed 3 bases, with 16 bases lying between them. The CDR3 is 14 residues long. The CDR3 region is CASNGGLGYYEQYF. Here the CDR3 DNA reads TGTGCCAGTAACGGCGGACTGGGGTACTACGAGCAGTACTTC.

The V call is TRBV28, the J call TRBJ1-1; D gene ambiguous. The CDR3 is 16 residues long. CDR1 and CDR2 (germline): MDHEN, SYDVKM. V was clipped by 3 bases and J by 0 bases, with 14 bases between them. The DNA of the CDR3 is TGTGCCAGCAGTTTTTGGGGTCGCGGGGTGAACACTGAAGCTTTCTTT. Its protein is CASSFWGRGVNTEAFF.

In this sample, this clone turned up a few times. The gene calls are TRBV27 and TRBJ2-1, with 9 nucleotides matching TRBD2. Germline V gene data show CDR1 as MNHEY and CDR2 as SMNVEV (reference sequence). V shed 7 bases and J 0 bases; nucleotides not matched to a gene: 1. CDR3 length: 14 amino acids. CDR3 sequence reads: CASNSGSSYNEQFF. In DNA form, the CDR3 reads TGTGCCAGCAATAGCGGGAGCTCCTACAATGAGCAGTTCTTC.

V and J are TRBV30 and TRBJ2-7; D not certain. CDR3 size: 13 residues. Trimming pared 4 bases from V and 3 bases from J, leaving 13 bases between. Germline loops: CDR1 GTSNPN, CDR2 SVGIG (reference sequence). CDR3 loop: CAWTESQVYEQYF. The CDR3 bases are TGTGCCTGGACCGAAAGCCAAGTCTACGAGCAGTACTTC. Complete variable domain (other parts from reference TRBV30 and TRBJ2-7): SQTIHQWPATLVQPVGSPLSLECTVEGTSNPNLYWYRQAAGRGLQLLFYSVGIGQISSEVPQNLSASRPQDRQFILSSKKLLLSDSGFYLCAWTESQVYEQYFGPGTRLTVT.

The chain has TRBV7-9 and TRBJ2-7; tentatively, D is TRBD2 (5 bases). This CDR3 contains 13 residues. Trimming shortened V by 5 bases and J by 0 bases, and 8 bases separated the two germline ends. Germline assignment: CDR1 SEHNR and CDR2 FQNEAQ (reference sequence). Written as DNA, the CDR3 is TGTGCCAGCAGCCCGAGCGGCTCCTACGAGCAGTACTTC. It translates to CASSPSGSYEQYF.

This clone was found a few times. The V call is TRBV5-5, the J call TRBJ1-2; 9 positions match TRBD1. The CDR3 contains 15 residues. Germline CDR1 SGHKS, CDR2 YYEKEE (reference sequence). Trimming cost V 3 bases and J 4 bases; bases outside gene matches: 7. CDR3 in DNA: TGTGCCAGCAGCTGGGGGGACAGGGTCGCCTATGGCTACACCTTC. Residues: CASSWGDRVAYGYTF.

This sequence joins TRBV25-1 and TRBJ1-6; possible D gene TRBD1, 5 bases. The V end lost 6 bases, the J end lost 7 bases, and 13 bases lay between the germline ends. CDR1 is MGHDK, CDR2 SYGVNS, per germline. CDR3 length: 14 amino acids. The CDR3 here is CASSLQGGNSPLHF. CDR3 sequence (DNA): TGTGCCAGCAGCCTCCAGGGTGGAAATTCACCCCTCCACTTT.

This chain links TRBV29-1 with TRBJ2-7; 7 bases line up with TRBD1. CDR1 and CDR2 (germline): SQVTM, ANQGSEA. This CDR3 has 12 amino acids. V dropped 7 bases and J dropped 0; count of bases not matched to a gene: 3. CDR3 sequence: CSATGDSYEQYF. The CDR3 DNA reads as TGCAGCGCAACAGGGGACTCCTACGAGCAGTACTTC.

This rearrangement joins TRBV30 to TRBJ1-5, with D possibly matching TRBD1 (5 bases). Germline values: CDR1 GTSNPN, CDR2 SVGIG (reference sequence). V was trimmed by 3 bases and J by 3 bases, leaving 12 bases between them. The CDR3 contains 14 residues. The CDR3 protein is CAWSLGAHNQPQHF. CDR3 DNA: TGTGCCTGGAGCCTAGGGGCCCACAATCAGCCCCAGCATTTT.

A few counts support this clone. The genes are TRBV13 and TRBJ2-3; perhaps TRBD1 as D (6 bases). Germline CDR1 and CDR2: PRHDT and FYEKMQ (reference sequence). Trimming removed 1 base at V and 1 base at J, with 15 bases between. CDR3 length: 17 residues. The CDR3 loop reads CASSLVEGDGGTDTQYF. DNA for the CDR3: TGTGCCAGCAGCTTAGTCGAGGGGGACGGAGGCACAGATACGCAGTATTTT.

The table lists this clone with a few counts. The chain has TRBV19 and TRBJ1-1; 8 nucleotides agree with TRBD1. Trimming at V came to 5 bases and at J to 4 bases, leaving 9 bases not matched to a gene. CDR1 is LNHDA, CDR2 SQIVND, per germline (reference sequence). This CDR3 is 15 amino acids long. CDR3 in amino acids: CASSAPDRAGTEAFF. Here the CDR3 DNA reads TGTGCCAGTAGTGCCCCGGACAGGGCGGGCACTGAAGCTTTCTTT.

The chain combines TRBV19 with TRBJ2-7; 7 nucleotides line up with TRBD1. Germline CDR1 and CDR2: LNHDA and SQIVND (reference sequence). After removal of 1 base from V and 4 bases from J, the junction contained 1 base not matched to a gene. The CDR3 spans 13 residues. CDR3 residues: CASSIVRGYEQYF. Here the CDR3 DNA reads TGTGCCAGTAGTATAGTCAGGGGGTACGAGCAGTACTTC.